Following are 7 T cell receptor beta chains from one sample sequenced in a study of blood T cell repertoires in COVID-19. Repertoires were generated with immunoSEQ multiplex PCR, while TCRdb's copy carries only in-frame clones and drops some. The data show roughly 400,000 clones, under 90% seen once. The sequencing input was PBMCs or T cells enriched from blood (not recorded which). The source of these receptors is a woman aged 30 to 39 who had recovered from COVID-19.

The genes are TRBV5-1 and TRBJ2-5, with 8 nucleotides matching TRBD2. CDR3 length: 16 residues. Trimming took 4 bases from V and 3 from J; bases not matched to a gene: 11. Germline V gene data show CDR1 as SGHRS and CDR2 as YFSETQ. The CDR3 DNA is TGCGCCAGCAGCCCCTCGGCTAGCGGGCTCAAAGAGACCCAGTACTTC. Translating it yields CASSPSASGLKETQYF.

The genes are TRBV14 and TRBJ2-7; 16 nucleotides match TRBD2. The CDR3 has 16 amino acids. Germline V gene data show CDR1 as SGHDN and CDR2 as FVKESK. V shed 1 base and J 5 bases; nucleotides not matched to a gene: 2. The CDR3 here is CASSQAGTSGRDEQYF. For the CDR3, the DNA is TGTGCCAGCAGCCAAGCAGGGACTAGCGGGAGGGACGAGCAGTACTTC.

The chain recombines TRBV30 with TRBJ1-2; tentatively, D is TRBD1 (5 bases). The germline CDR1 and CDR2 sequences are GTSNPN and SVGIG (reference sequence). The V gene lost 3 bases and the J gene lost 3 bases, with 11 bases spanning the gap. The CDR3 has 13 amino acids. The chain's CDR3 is CAWRTARDYGYTF. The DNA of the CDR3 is TGTGCCTGGAGGACCGCCAGGGACTATGGCTACACCTTC.

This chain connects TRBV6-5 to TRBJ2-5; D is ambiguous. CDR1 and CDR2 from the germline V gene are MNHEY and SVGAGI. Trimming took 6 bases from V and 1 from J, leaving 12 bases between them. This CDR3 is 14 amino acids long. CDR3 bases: TGTGCCAGCAGAGTTGCTACCCCCCAAGAGACCCAGTACTTC. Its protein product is CASRVATPQETQYF.

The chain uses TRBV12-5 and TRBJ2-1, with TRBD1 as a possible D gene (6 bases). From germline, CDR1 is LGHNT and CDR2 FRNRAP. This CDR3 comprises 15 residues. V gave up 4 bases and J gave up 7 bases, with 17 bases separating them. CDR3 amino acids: CASGSGTGYGNEQFF. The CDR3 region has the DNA TGTGCTAGTGGTTCCGGAACAGGGTATGGGAATGAGCAGTTCTTC.

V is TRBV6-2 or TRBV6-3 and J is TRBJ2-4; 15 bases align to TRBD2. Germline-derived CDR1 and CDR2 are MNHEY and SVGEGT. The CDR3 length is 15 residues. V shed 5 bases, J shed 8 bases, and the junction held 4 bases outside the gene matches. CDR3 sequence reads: CASSEGLAGGDIQYF. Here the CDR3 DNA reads TGTGCCAGCAGTGAGGGACTAGCGGGAGGTGACATTCAGTACTTC.

The CDR3 bases are TGTGCCAGCAGACCCCCCGGGGGGCCGGGGCAGCCCCAGCATTTT. Its translation is CASRPPGGPGQPQHF. The chain recombines TRBV28 with TRBJ1-5, with D perhaps matching TRBD1 (6 bases). The CDR3 is made up of 15 amino acids. Germline V gives CDR1 MDHEN, CDR2 SYDVKM. Trimming left V 6 bases short and J 7 bases short, with 19 bases between. The complete variable domain, with remaining parts taken from reference TRBV28 and TRBJ1-5, reads DVKVTQSSRYLVKRTGEKVFLECVQDMDHENMFWYRQDPGLGLRLIYFSYDVKMKEKGDIPEGYSVSREKKERFSLILESASTNQTSMYLCASRPPGGPGQPQHFGDGTRLSIL.